This T cell receptor beta chain comes out of a study of shared clonotypes between healthy human individuals. The study's findings and limits: Limited genetic and exposure-history diversity came from having few donors.

There are a few counts of this clone. Its antigen is still unknown. V gave up 4 bases and J gave up 4 bases; unmatched junction bases: 7. Germline CDR1 is SQVTM and CDR2 is ANQGSEA. This CDR3 region has 15 residues. Using immunoSEQ multiplex PCR, the repertoire was profiled, and TCRdb retains in-frame clones only, with some absent. This sample has roughly 490,000 clones, with about 80% found just once. The receptor's source is a middle-aged woman in good health. Some clones in this sample may be carry-over from other donors' samples. What was sequenced was PBMCs. The rearrangement links TRBV29-1 to TRBJ2-7; TRBD2 aligns across 13 bases. CDR3 coding DNA: TGCAGCGTTGGGGGTGAACTAGCGGGAGGGTACGAGCAGTACTTC. This codes for CSVGGELAGGYEQYF.